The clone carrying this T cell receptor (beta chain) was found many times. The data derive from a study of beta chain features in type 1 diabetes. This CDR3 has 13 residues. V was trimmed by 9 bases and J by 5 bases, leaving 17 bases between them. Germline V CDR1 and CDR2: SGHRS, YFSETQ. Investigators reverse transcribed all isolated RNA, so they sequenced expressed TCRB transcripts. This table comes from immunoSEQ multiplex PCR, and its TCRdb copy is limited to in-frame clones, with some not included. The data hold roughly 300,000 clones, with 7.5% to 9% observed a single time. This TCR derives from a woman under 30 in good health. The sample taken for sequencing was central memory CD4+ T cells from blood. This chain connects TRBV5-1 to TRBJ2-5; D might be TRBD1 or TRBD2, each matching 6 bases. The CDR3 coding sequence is TGCGCCACAAGCCCGGGGGCCAGGGAGACCCAGTACTTC. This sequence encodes CATSPGARETQYF.